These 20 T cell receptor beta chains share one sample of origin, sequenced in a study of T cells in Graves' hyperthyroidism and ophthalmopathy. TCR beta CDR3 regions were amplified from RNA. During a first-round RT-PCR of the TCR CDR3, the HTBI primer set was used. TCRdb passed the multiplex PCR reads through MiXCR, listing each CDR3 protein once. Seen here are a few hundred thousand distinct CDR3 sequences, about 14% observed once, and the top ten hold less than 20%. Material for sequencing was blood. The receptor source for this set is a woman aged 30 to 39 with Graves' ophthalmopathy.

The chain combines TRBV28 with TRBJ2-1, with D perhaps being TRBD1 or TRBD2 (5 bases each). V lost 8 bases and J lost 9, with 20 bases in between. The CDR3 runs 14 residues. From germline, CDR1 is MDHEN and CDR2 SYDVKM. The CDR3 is CASSEGSRPSEQFF. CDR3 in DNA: TGTGCCAGCTCTGAGGGGTCCCGCCCCTCTGAGCAGTTCTTC.

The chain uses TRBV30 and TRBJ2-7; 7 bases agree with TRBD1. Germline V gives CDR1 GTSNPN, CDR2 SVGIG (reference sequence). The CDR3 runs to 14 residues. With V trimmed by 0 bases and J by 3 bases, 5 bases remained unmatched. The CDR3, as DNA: TGTGCCTGGAGTGTAATGGGACAGTTCTACGAGCAGTACTTC. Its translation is CAWSVMGQFYEQYF.

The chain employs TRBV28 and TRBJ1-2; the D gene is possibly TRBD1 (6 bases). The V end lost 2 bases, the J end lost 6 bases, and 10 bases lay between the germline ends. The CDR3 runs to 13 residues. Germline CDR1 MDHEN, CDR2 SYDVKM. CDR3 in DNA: TGTGCCAGCAGTTTAGGGGGCTCCCATGGCTACACCTTC. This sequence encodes CASSLGGSHGYTF.

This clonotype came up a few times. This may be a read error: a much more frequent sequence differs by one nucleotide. DNA for the CDR3: TGTGCCAGCAGTGAAAGAAGCGGGAGAGGAGATACGCAGTATTTT. Its protein product is CASSERSGRGDTQYF. The rearrangement links TRBV11-1 to TRBJ2-3, with 8 bases fitting TRBD2. With 6 bases clipped from V and 5 bases from J, the junction kept 10 bases outside the gene matches. The CDR3 has 15 amino acids. Germline assignment: CDR1 SGHAT and CDR2 FQDESV (reference sequence).

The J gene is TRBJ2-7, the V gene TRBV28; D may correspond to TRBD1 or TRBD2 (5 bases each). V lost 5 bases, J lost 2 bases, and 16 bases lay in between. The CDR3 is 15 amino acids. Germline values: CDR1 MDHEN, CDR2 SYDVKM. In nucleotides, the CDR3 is TGTGCCAGCAGTCAACCGGGACGGTCGACCTACGAGCAGTACTTC. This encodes CASSQPGRSTYEQYF.

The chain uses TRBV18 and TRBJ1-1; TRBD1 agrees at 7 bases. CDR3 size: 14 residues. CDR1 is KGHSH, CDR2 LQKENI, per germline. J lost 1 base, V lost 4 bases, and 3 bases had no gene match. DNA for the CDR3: TGTGCCAGCTCACAGGGGGCTGGGAACACTGAAGCTTTCTTT. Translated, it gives CASSQGAGNTEAFF.

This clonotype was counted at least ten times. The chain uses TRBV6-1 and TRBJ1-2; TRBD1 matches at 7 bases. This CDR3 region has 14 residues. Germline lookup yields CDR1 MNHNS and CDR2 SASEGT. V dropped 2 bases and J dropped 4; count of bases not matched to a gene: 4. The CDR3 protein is CASSEQGEAYGYTF. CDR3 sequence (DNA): TGTGCCAGCAGTGAACAGGGGGAGGCCTATGGCTACACCTTC.

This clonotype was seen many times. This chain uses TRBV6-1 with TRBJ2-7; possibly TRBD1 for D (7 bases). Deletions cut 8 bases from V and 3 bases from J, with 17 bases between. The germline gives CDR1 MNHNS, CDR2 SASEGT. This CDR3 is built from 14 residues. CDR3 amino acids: CASRRGPGIYEQYF. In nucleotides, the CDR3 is TGTGCCAGCCGGAGGGGGCCGGGGATCTACGAGCAGTACTTC.

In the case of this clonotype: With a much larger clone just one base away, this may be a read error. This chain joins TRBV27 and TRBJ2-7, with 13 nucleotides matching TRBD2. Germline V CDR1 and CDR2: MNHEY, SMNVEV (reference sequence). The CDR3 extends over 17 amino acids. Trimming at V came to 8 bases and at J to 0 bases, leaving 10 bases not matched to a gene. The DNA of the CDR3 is TGTGCCAGCGGTTCATTACTAGCGGGGGGGATCTCCTACGAGCAGTACTTC. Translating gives CASGSLLAGGISYEQYF.

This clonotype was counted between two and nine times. The CDR3 nucleotides read TGTGCCAGCAGCTTAGGTGGCCTAGGGGGGGCGTGGGAGCAGTTCTTC. This codes for CASSLGGLGGAWEQFF. The chain recombines TRBV7-6 with TRBJ2-1; weak D call: TRBD2 (7 bases). Trimming took 1 base from V and 10 from J, leaving 20 bases between them. The V gene's germline CDR1 is SGHVS and CDR2 FNYEAQ. The CDR3 has 16 amino acids.

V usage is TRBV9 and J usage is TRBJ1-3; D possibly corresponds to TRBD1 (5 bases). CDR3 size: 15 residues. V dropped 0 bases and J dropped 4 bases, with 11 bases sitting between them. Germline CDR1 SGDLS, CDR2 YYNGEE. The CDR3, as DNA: TGTGCCAGCAGCGTAGCCAAGGGACCCGGAAACACCATATATTTT. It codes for CASSVAKGPGNTIYF.

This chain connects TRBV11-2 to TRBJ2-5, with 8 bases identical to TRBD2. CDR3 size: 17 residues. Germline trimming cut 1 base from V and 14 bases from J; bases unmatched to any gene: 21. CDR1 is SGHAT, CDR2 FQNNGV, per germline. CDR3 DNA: TGTGCCAGCAGCTTAGCCGTGGGAGGGCTAGCGGGCGCCCTAAGATACTTC. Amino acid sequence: CASSLAVGGLAGALRYF.

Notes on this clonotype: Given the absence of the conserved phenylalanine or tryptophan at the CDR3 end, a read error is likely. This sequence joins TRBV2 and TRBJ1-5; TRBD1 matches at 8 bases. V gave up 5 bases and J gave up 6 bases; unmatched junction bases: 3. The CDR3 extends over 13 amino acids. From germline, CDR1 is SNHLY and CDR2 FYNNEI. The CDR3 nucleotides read TGTGCCAGCAGTCTAACAGGGGGTCAGCCCCAGCATTCT. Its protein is CASSLTGGQPQHS.

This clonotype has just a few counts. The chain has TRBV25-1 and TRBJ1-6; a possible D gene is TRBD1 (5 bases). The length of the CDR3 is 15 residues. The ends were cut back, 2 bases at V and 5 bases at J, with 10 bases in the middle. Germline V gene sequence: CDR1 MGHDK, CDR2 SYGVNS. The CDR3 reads CASSEGGRDNSPLHF. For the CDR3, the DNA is TGTGCCAGCAGTGAAGGAGGCAGGGATAATTCACCCCTCCACTTT.

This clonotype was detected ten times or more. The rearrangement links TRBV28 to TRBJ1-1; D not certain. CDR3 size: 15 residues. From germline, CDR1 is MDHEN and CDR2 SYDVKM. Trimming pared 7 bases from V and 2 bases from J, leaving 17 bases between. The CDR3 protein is CASTVLGITNTEAFF. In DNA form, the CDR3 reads TGTGCCAGCACCGTACTCGGAATCACAAACACTGAAGCTTTCTTT. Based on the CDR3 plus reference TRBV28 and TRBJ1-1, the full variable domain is DVKVTQSSRYLVKRTGEKVFLECVQDMDHENMFWYRQDPGLGLRLIYFSYDVKMKEKGDIPEGYSVSREKKERFSLILESASTNQTSMYLCASTVLGITNTEAFFGQGTRLTVV.

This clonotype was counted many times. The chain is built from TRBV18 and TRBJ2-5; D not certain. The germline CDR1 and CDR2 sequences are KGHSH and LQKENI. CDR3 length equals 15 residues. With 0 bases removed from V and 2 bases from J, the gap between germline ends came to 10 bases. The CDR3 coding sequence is TGTGCCAGCTCACCACCTCTCGAGCCTCAAGAGACCCAGTACTTC. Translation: CASSPPLEPQETQYF.

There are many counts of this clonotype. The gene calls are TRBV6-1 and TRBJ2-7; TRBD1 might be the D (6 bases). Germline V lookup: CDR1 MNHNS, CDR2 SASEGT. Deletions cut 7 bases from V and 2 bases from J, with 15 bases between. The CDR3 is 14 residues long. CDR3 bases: TGTGCCAGCAACCCCGGTGGGGACACCTACGAGCAGTACTTC. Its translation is CASNPGGDTYEQYF.

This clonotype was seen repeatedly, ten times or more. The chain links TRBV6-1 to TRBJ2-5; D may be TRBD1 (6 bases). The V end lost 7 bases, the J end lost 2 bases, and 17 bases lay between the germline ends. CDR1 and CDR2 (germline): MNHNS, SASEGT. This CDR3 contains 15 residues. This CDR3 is CASNPQGSGQETQYF. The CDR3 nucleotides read TGTGCCAGCAACCCACAGGGAAGTGGGCAAGAGACCCAGTACTTC.

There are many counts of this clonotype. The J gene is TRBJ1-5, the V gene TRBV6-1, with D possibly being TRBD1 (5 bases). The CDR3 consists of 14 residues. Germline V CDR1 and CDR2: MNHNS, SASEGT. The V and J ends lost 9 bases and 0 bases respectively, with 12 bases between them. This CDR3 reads CASATDYSNQPQHF. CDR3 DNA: TGTGCCAGTGCGACAGATTATAGCAATCAGCCCCAGCATTTT.

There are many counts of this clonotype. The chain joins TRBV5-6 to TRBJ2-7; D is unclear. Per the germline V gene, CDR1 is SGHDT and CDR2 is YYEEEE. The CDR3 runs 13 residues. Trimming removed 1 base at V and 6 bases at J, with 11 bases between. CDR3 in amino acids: CASSLRVVPEQYF. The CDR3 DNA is TGTGCCAGCAGCTTGAGAGTTGTCCCCGAGCAGTACTTC.